These T cell receptor beta chains were read from a single sample in a study of T cells after somatic rescue of genetic block. The repertoire was sequenced with immunoSEQ multiplex PCR; TCRdb's copy has only in-frame clones and lacks some. Found here are just over 14,000 clones, about two thirds of them singletons; the top ten hold approximately 15%. Sequencing was performed on peripheral blood mononuclear cells (PBMCs). These receptors originate from a boy younger than 18. Each CDR3 is given with its conserved first and last residue. A D gene is named only where the DNA matches it firmly. The size entry is marked missing in some rows and otherwise reads once, few, many or a size class.

D	size	V	J	DNA	CDR3
TRBD1	once	TRBV29-1	TRBJ2-4	TGCAGCGTTGAAGGGGGAAGACAGGGGGAAGCCAAAAACATTCAGTACTTC	CSVEGGRQGEAKNIQYF
-	few	TRBV18	TRBJ1-2	TGTGCCAGCTCACCACAGAGCCCCAACTATGGCTACACCTTC	CASSPQSPNYGYTF
TRBD1	-	TRBV28	TRBJ1-2	TGTGCCAGCAGTTTATCGCTTCTAAGACAGGGGGCGGCCGGCTACACCTTC	CASSLSLLRQGAAGYTF
-	medium-sized	TRBV7-2	TRBJ1-1	TGTGCCAGCAGCACCCAGACGTACACTGAAGCTTTCTTT	CASSTQTYTEAFF
-	-	TRBV19	TRBJ1-2	TGTGCCAGTAGTCGTAGGGCGGGGGATGGCTACACCTTC	CASSRRAGDGYTF
-	-	TRBV21-1	TRBJ2-3	TGTGCCAGCAGCTCGCCCGTCGACAGGGGCCTATCGTCCACAGATACGCAGTATTTT	CASSSPVDRGLSSTDTQYF
-	few	TRBV6-1	TRBJ1-6	TGTGCCAGCAGTGGACAGTTGACTTATTCACCCCTCCACTTT	CASSGQLTYSPLHF
-	few	TRBV19	TRBJ1-5	TGTGCCAGTAGTATAGCAGGGGATCAGCCCCAGCATTTT	CASSIAGDQPQHF
-	few	TRBV5-1	TRBJ1-3	TGCGCCAGCAGCTTGACGGGCCCGAGCTCTGGAAACACCATATATTTT	CASSLTGPSSGNTIYF
-	few	TRBV7-9	TRBJ1-1	TGTGCCAGCAGCTTAGTAACCGTTTTGGCGGGATTT	CASSLVTVLAGF
-	-	TRBV10-3	TRBJ1-5	TGTGCCATCAGTGAGTCATTAATAGGGGATCAGCCCCAGCATTTT	CAISESLIGDQPQHF
TRBD2	few	TRBV19	TRBJ2-3	TGTGCCAGTAGCGATCCGGGAGGGGGGGCTTACACAGATACGCAGTATTTT	CASSDPGGGAYTDTQYF
TRBD1	once	TRBV6-6	TRBJ1-4	TGTGCCAGCAGTTCCCACAGGGGGAAAAATGAAAAACTGTTTTTT	CASSSHRGKNEKLFF
-	-	TRBV11-2	TRBJ2-1	TGTGCCAGCAGCCCTTGGACGATGGGGGCGCAGTTCTTC	CASSPWTMGAQFF
-	-	TRBV18	TRBJ2-7	TGTGCCAGCTCACTGGGGGGATCAGGCGCCTACGAGCAGTACTTC	CASSLGGSGAYEQYF
-	few	TRBV18	TRBJ2-1	TGTGCCAGCTCACCAAATCGTCTACCATACAATGAGCAGTTCTTC	CASSPNRLPYNEQFF
TRBD1	-	TRBV19	TRBJ1-5	TGTGCCAGTAGTATAGTGACAGGGGGTCAGCCCCAGCATTTT	CASSIVTGGQPQHF
-	-	TRBV19	TRBJ1-2	TGTGCTAGTAGTAGGGAGGCTCAGGGGCGGCGGTATGGCTACACCTTC	CASSREAQGRRYGYTF
-	-	TRBV6-1	TRBJ1-2	TGTGCCAGCAGACTAAGCGGTACTAACTATGGCTACACCTTC	CASRLSGTNYGYTF
-	-	TRBV6-5	TRBJ2-7	TGTGCCAGCTCGGACTACGAGCAGTACTTC	CASSDYEQYF
-	-	TRBV6-1	TRBJ2-1	TGTGCCAGCAGTGAATTAGGAGGGGTCCCAGACAATGAGCAGTTCTTC	CASSELGGVPDNEQFF
TRBD2	-	TRBV5-6	TRBJ2-1	TGTGCCAGCAGCTTGGCCCCGGGAGGGGTCTCCAATGAGCAGTTCTTC	CASSLAPGGVSNEQFF
-	once	TRBV5-4	TRBJ2-3	TGTGCCAGCAGCTTTTCCACAGATACGCAGTATTTT	CASSFSTDTQYF
TRBD1	-	TRBV10-2	TRBJ1-2	TGCGCCAGCAGTGAGAGGGGGACAGTCCGGGGCTACACCTTC	CASSERGTVRGYTF
-	-	TRBV29-1	TRBJ1-1	TGCAGCGTCCGAGGGACCCTCACTGAAGCTTTCTTT	CSVRGTLTEAFF
TRBD2	-	TRBV11-2	TRBJ2-7	TGTGCCAGCAGCTTAGGTGTAGCGGGGGCATCCTACGAGCAGTACTTC	CASSLGVAGASYEQYF
-	-	TRBV27	TRBJ1-6	TGTGCCAGCAGTTTAGACGGGGGTCGTAATTCACCCCTCCACTTT	CASSLDGGRNSPLHF
-	-	TRBV10-3	TRBJ1-4	TGTGCCATCAGTGAGGGCCACCCTAATGAAAAACTGTTTTTT	CAISEGHPNEKLFF
-	-	TRBV21-1	TRBJ2-1	TGTGCCAGCAGCAAAGTTCTAGCGAAAGATTACAATGAGCAGTTCTTC	CASSKVLAKDYNEQFF
-	-	TRBV6-1	TRBJ2-3	TGTGCCAGCAGGATGGGATTCTCCACAGATACGCAGTATTTT	CASRMGFSTDTQYF
TRBD2	-	TRBV29-1	TRBJ2-2	TGCAGCGCCCCGGGACTATTCGCCGGGGAGCTGTTTTTT	CSAPGLFAGELFF
-	few	TRBV4-2	TRBJ2-3	TGTGCCAGCAGCCAAGAATTTGCGGGGCCAGGCACAGATACGCAGTATTTT	CASSQEFAGPGTDTQYF
TRBD1	-	TRBV10-3	TRBJ2-3	TGTGCCAGCCGACAGGGGGAAGATACGCAGTATTTT	CASRQGEDTQYF
-	-	TRBV5-8	TRBJ2-3	TGTGCCAGCAGCTTGGCCGGAGGCACAGATACGCAGTATTTT	CASSLAGGTDTQYF
TRBD1	medium-sized	TRBV2	TRBJ2-7	TGTGCCAGCTCGGGGACAGGGATGAACGAGCAGTACTTC	CASSGTGMNEQYF
-	-	TRBV19	TRBJ2-5	TGTGCCAGTAGTAGCAGCCAAGAGACCCAGTACTTC	CASSSSQETQYF
-	-	TRBV18	TRBJ2-3	TGTGCCAGCTCACCACCGGGCAGGGCGGTCGGGACAGATACGCAGTATTTT	CASSPPGRAVGTDTQYF
TRBD1	-	TRBV7-6	TRBJ2-7	TGTGCCAGCAGCTTTTCCGGGACAGGGAACGAGCAGTACTTC	CASSFSGTGNEQYF
TRBD2	-	TRBV6-5	TRBJ2-7	TGTGCCAGCAGTTACTCCGCGGGGGCCTACGAGCAGTACTTC	CASSYSAGAYEQYF
-	few	TRBV27	TRBJ2-5	TGTGCCAGCAGTTCGTCCATAGGTCGTTTAGAGACCCAGTACTTC	CASSSSIGRLETQYF
-	-	TRBV9	TRBJ2-5	TGTGCCAGCAGCGTAGTAGGGGCCGAAGAGACCCAGTACTTC	CASSVVGAEETQYF
TRBD2	-	TRBV5-4	TRBJ2-7	TGTGCCAGCAGCGCAGCTAGCGGGAGGTACGAGCAGTACTTC	CASSAASGRYEQYF